Sequencing of this T cell receptor delta chain was carried out in a study of γδ T cells in repeated Plasmodium falciparum infection. Overall study context: Samples were taken at baseline, before some infections, and 21 days after each. Malian samples came from no-transmission periods or across acute febrile malaria episodes. Study-wide results and limits: Many TCRgamma sequences overlapped between individuals in stable Vgamma9/Vdelta2+ repertoires. Compared with Australian children, Malian Vdelta2-negative repertoires seemed more clonal, less diverse, less shared.

Germline CDR1 is TSWWSYY and CDR2 is QGS. The CDR3 is made up of 18 amino acids. After removal of 2 bases from V and 0 bases from J, the junction contained 8 bases not matched to a gene. Flow sorting of PBMC yielded separate Vgamma9/Vdelta2+ and Vdelta2-negative gammadelta T cell populations for bulk repertoire analysis. TCRdb re-called the multiplex PCR reads via CATT. The sample carries 50,000 to 65,000 delta-chain clones, around 1.5% recorded once. Only a few counts were recorded for this clone. Its specificity is unknown. This is likely an artifact of a read error, given a far larger clone one base away.

Sequencing was performed on gamma-delta T cells from blood. The chain has TRDV1 and TRDJ1; TRDD3 matches 11 bases. The J gene, left out of TCRdb, was set here by checking the DNA against germline. The origin of this receptor is a pool of human donors (malaria-infected and uninfected, not separated). The CDR3 DNA reads TGTGCTCTTGGGGAAAACTGGGGGATATGGAGGCACACCGATAAACTCATCTTT. Its protein product is CALGENWGIWRHTDKLIF.